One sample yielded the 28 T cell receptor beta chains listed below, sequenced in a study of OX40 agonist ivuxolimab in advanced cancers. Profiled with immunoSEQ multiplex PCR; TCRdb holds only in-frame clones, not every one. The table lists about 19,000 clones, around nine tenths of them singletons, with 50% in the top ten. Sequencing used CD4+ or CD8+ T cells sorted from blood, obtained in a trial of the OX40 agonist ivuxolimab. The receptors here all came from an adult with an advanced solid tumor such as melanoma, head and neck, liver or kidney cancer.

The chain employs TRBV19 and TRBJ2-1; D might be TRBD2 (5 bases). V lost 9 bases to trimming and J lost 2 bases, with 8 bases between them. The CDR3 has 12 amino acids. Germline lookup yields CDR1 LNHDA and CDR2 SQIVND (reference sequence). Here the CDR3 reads CASLGAYNEQFF. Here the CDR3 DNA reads TGTGCCAGCCTCGGGGCCTACAATGAGCAGTTCTTC.

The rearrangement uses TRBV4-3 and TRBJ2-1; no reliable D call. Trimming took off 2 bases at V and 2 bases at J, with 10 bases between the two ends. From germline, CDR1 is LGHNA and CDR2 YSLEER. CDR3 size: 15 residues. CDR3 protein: CASSQFPAAYNEQFF. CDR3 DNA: TGCGCCAGCAGCCAATTTCCAGCAGCCTACAATGAGCAGTTCTTC.

The CDR3 nucleotides read TGTGCCAGCGGTGGACTGTGGCTGCAGTTCTTC. Protein product: CASGGLWLQFF. The chain recombines TRBV6-5 with TRBJ2-1; perhaps TRBD2 as D (5 bases). CDR1 is MNHEY and CDR2 is SVGAGI in the germline V gene. The CDR3 sequence is 11 residues long. The germline V and J ends were trimmed by 8 bases and 12 bases, with 14 bases remaining between them.

CDR3 DNA: TGTGCCAGCAGTGAGGTAGCGGGAACCTACGAGCAGTACTTC. This sequence encodes CASSEVAGTYEQYF. V and J are TRBV6-4 and TRBJ2-7; 8 nucleotides line up with TRBD2. V lost 3 bases to trimming and J lost 2 bases; unmatched junction nucleotides: 3. The CDR3 is 14 residues long. Germline assignment: CDR1 MRHNA and CDR2 SNTAGT.

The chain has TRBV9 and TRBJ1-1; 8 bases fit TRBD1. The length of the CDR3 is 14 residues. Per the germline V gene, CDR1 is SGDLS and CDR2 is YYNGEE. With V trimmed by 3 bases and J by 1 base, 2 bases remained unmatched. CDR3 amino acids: CASSGTGTNTEAFF. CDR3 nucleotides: TGTGCCAGCAGCGGGACAGGGACGAACACTGAAGCTTTCTTT.

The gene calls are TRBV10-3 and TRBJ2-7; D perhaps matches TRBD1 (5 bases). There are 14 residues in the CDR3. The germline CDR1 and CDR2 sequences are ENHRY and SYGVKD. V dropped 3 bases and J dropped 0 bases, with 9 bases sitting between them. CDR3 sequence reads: CAISDFDSSYEQYF. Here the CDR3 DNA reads TGTGCCATCAGTGATTTCGACAGCTCCTACGAGCAGTACTTC.

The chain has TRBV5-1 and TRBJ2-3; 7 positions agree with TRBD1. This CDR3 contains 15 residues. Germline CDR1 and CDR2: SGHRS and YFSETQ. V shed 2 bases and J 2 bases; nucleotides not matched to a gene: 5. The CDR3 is CASSLGTVYTDTQYF. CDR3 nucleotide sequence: TGCGCCAGCAGCTTAGGGACAGTTTACACAGATACGCAGTATTTT.

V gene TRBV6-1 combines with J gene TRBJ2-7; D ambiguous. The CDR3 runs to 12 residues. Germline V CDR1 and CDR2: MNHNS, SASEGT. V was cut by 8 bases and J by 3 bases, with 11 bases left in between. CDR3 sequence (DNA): TGTGCCAGCTGGCGGCCTAACTACGAGCAGTACTTC. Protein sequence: CASWRPNYEQYF.

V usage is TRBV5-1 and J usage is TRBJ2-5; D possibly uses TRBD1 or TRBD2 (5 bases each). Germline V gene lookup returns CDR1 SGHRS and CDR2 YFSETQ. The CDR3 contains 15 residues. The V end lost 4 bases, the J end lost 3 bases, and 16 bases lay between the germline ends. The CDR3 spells CASSGHRDVEETQYF. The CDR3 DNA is TGCGCCAGCAGCGGACACCGGGACGTTGAAGAGACCCAGTACTTC.

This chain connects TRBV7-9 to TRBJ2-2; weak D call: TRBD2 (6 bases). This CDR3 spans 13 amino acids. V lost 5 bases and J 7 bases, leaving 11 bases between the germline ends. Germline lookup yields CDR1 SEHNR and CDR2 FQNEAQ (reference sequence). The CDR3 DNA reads TGTGCCAGCAGCCCCGGGACTGTCGGGGAGCTGTTTTTT. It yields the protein CASSPGTVGELFF.

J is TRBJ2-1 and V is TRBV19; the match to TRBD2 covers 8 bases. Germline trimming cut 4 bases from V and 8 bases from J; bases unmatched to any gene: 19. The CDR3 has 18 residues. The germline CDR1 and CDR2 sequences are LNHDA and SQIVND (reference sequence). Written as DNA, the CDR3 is TGTGCCAGTAGTAAGGTTGGAATTACGGGAGGGGCTTGGGATGAGCAGTTCTTC. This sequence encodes CASSKVGITGGAWDEQFF.

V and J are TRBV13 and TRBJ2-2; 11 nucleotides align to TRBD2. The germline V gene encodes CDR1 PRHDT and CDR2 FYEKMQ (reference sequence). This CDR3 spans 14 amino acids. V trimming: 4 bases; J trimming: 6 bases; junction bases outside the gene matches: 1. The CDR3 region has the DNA TGTGCCAGCAGCTGGACTAGCGGGCCCGGGGAGCTGTTTTTT. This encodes CASSWTSGPGELFF.

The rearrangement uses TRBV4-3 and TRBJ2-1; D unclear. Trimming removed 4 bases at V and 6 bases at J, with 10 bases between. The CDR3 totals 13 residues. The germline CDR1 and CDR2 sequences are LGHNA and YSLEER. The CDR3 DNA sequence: TGCGCCAGCAGCCTATCGACCCCCAATGAGCAGTTCTTC. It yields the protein CASSLSTPNEQFF.

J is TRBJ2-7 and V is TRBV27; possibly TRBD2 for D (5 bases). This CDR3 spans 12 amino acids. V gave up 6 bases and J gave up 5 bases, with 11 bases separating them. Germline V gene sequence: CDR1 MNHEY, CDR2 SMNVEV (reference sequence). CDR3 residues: CASRGMRDEQYF. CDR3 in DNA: TGTGCCAGCAGAGGGATGAGGGACGAGCAGTACTTC.

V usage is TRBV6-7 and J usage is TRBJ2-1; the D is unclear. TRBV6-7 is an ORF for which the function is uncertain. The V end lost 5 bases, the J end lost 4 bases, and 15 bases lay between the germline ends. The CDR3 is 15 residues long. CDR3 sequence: CASSPRLGRYNEQFF. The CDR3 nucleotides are TGTGCCAGCAGTCCCAGACTCGGCAGGTACAATGAGCAGTTCTTC.

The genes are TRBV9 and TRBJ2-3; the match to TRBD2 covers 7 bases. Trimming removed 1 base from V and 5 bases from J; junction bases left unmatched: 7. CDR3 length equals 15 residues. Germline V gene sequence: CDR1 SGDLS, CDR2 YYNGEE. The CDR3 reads CASSVMGGSRDTQYF. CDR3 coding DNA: TGTGCCAGCAGCGTAATGGGCGGGAGCCGAGATACGCAGTATTTT.

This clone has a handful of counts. The CDR3 DNA reads TGCGCCAGCAGCTGGGGGGCAGATACGCAGTATTTT. Translated, it gives CASSWGADTQYF. The V gene is TRBV5-1, the J gene TRBJ2-3; maybe TRBD2 (6 bases). The V gene lost 3 bases and the J gene lost 4 bases, with 6 bases spanning the gap. Germline CDR1 SGHRS, CDR2 YFSETQ. CDR3 length equals 12 residues.

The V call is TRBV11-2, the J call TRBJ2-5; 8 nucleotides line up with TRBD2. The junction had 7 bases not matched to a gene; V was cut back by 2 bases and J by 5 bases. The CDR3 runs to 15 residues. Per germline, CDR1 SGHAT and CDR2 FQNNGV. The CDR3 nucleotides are TGTGCCAGCAGCTTACTGGCGGGAGGCGGCGAGACCCAGTACTTC. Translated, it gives CASSLLAGGGETQYF.

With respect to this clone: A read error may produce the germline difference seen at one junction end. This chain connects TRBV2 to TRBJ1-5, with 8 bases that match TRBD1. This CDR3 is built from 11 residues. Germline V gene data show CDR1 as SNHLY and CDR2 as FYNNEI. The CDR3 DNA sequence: TGTGCCAGCAGCATGGACAGGGTGCGAAAATTT. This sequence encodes CASSMDRVRKF.

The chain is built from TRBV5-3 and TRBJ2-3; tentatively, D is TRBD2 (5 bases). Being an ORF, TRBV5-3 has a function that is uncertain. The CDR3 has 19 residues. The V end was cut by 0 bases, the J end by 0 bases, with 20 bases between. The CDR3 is CARSLVGILGRSSTDTQYF. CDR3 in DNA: TGTGCCAGAAGCTTGGTTGGTATCTTGGGGAGAAGTAGCACAGATACGCAGTATTTT.

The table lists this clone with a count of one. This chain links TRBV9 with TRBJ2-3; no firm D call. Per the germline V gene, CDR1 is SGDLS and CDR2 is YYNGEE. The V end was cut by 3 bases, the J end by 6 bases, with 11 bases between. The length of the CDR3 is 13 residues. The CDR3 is CASSDTTRDTQYF. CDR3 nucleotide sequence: TGTGCCAGCAGCGATACCACGCGGGATACGCAGTATTTT.

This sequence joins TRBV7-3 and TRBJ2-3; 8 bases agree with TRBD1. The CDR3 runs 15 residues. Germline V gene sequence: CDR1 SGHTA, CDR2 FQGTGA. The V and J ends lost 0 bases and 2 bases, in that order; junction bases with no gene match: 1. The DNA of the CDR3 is TGTGCCAGCAGCTTAACGGGACAGGACACAGATACGCAGTATTTT. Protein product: CASSLTGQDTDTQYF. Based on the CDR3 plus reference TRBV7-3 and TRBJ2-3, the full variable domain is GAGVSQTPSNKVTEKGKYVELRCDPISGHTALYWYRQSLGQGPEFLIYFQGTGAADDSGLPNDRFFAVRPEGSVSTLKIQRTERGDSAVYLCASSLTGQDTDTQYFGPGTRLTVL.

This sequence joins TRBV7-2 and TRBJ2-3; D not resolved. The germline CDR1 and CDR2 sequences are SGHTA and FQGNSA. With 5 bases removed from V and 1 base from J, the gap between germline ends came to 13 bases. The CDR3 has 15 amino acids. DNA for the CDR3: TGTGCCAGCAGCCCCTCGTATCGGCGCACAGATACGCAGTATTTT. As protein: CASSPSYRRTDTQYF.

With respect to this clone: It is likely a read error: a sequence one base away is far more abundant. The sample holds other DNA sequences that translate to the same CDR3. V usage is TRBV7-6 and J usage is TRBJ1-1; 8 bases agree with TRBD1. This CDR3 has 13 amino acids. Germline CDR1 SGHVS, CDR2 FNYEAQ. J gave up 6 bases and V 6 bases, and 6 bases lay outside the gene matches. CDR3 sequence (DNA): TGTGCCAGCAGTTTGGACAGGGAGGCTGAAGCTTTCTTT. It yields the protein CASSLDREAEAFF.

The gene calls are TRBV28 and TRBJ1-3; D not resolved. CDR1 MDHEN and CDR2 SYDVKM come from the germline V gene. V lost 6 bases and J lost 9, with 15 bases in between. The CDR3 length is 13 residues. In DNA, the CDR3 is TGTGCCAGCAGGGCCCCCCCCGGCGGCACCATATATTTT. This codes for CASRAPPGGTIYF.

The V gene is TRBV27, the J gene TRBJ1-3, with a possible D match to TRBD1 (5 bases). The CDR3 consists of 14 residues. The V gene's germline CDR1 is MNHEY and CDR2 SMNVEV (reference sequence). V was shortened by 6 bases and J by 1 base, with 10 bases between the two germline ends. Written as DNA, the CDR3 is TGTGCCAGCAGACGGGGGGGTTCTGGAAACACCATATATTTT. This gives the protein CASRRGGSGNTIYF.

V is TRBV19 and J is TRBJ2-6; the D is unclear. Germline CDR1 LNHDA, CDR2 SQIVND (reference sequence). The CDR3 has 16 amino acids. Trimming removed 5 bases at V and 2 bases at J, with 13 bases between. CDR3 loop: CASSSWNGAGANVLTF. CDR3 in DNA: TGTGCCAGTAGTTCCTGGAACGGCGCTGGGGCCAACGTCCTGACTTTC.

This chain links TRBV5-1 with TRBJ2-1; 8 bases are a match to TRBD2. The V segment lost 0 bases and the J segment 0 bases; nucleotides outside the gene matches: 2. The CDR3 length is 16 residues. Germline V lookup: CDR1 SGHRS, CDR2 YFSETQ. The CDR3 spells CASSLVLAGSYNEQFF. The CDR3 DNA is TGCGCCAGCAGCTTGGTTCTAGCGGGCTCCTACAATGAGCAGTTCTTC.